Listed below are T cell receptor beta chains from one sample, sequenced in a study of early T cells in non-severe SARS-CoV-2 infection. TCRdb re-derived calls from the 5' RACE reads in MiXCR, one entry per CDR3 protein. This table has approximately 64,000 distinct CDR3 sequences, over 4.5% appearing once. Sequencing input: whole blood. Every receptor here comes from an adult who was a healthcare worker with PCR-confirmed SARS-CoV-2 infection or an uninfected control (not recorded which). Both conserved end residues are part of each CDR3. A D gene is named only where the DNA matches it firmly. Clone sizes are given selectively: once, few, many, or a class where the clone is expanded.

V gene	J gene	CDR3 length	clone size	D gene	CDR3 DNA	CDR3 protein
TRBV10-2	TRBJ2-1	13	NA	NA	TGCGCCAGCCTGGGAAGCTCCTACAATGAGCAGTTCTTC	CASLGSSYNEQFF
TRBV6-5	TRBJ1-1	14	many	NA	TGTGCCAGCAGTACGTACCCCGACAGATCCGGGGCTTTCTTT	CASSTYPDRSGAFF
TRBV10-1	TRBJ2-7	15	many	NA	TGCGCCAGCAGTGACCCAACAGACTACTCCTACGAGCAGTACTTC	CASSDPTDYSYEQYF
TRBV7-3	TRBJ1-6	14	many	TRBD1	TGTGCCAGCAGCTTAGACAGGGTTAATTCACCCCTCCACTTT	CASSLDRVNSPLHF
TRBV6-5	TRBJ2-7	13	NA	TRBD2	TGTGCCAGCAGGAGACTAGCCTACTACGAGCAGTACTTC	CASRRLAYYEQYF
TRBV20-1	TRBJ2-5	13	NA	NA	TGCAGTGCTAGCCGGGACTACCAAGAGACCCAGTACTTC	CSASRDYQETQYF
TRBV20-1	TRBJ1-3	15	NA	NA	TGCAGTGCCAGGGTTGACAGGCGCTCTGGAAACACCATATATTTT	CSARVDRRSGNTIYF
TRBV18	TRBJ1-6	14	NA	NA	TGTGCCAGCTCAGATCCCAGGACACGGGCCACCCTCCACTTT	CASSDPRTRATLHF
TRBV12-3/TRBV12-4	TRBJ1-3	16	NA	NA	TGTGCCAGCAGCCCCCCCGCCTGGCACTCTGGAAACACCATATATTTT	CASSPPAWHSGNTIYF
TRBV13	TRBJ2-3	14	NA	TRBD2	TGTGCCAGCAGCCCGGGACTAGTCCCAGATACGCAGTATTTT	CASSPGLVPDTQYF
TRBV27	TRBJ2-1	15	many	NA	TGTGCCAGCAGTTTGGGGCAGGACAGCTACAATGAGCAGTTCTTC	CASSLGQDSYNEQFF
TRBV12-3/TRBV12-4	TRBJ2-7	11	few	NA	TGTGCCAGCAGTTTTGGTAACGAGCAGTACTTC	CASSFGNEQYF
TRBV7-6	TRBJ2-1	13	few	NA	TGTGCCAGCAGCTTAGGAGGTAGCAATGAGCAGTTCTTC	CASSLGGSNEQFF
TRBV6-2/TRBV6-3	TRBJ1-2	14	many	NA	TGTGCCAGCCGCGCTCCGGGACTAGTCTATGGCTACACCTTC	CASRAPGLVYGYTF
TRBV6-1	TRBJ2-3	14	many	NA	TGTGCCAGCAGTGATTGGGGGGACTCAGATACGCAGTATTTT	CASSDWGDSDTQYF
TRBV25-1	TRBJ1-1	13	few	TRBD1	TGTGCCAGCAGTGGCCCAGGGGGGACTGAAGCTTTCTTT	CASSGPGGTEAFF
TRBV3-1	TRBJ2-3	15	few	TRBD1	TGTGCCAGCAGCCTAGAGGGACAGGGGGAAGATACGCAGTATTTT	CASSLEGQGEDTQYF
TRBV19	TRBJ2-1	16	NA	TRBD1	TGTGCCAGTAATGTTAGGGGACAGAGCTCCTACAATGAGCAGTTCTTC	CASNVRGQSSYNEQFF
TRBV29-1	TRBJ2-1	13	many	TRBD2	TGCAGCGTTTGTACTAGCGGGATGAATGAGCAGTTCTTC	CSVCTSGMNEQFF
TRBV2	TRBJ2-1	14	few	NA	TGTGCCAGCAGGACTATCGGCCAGGACAATGAGCAGTTCTTC	CASRTIGQDNEQFF
TRBV7-9	TRBJ1-1	12	many	TRBD1	TGTGCCAGCAGCTCACAGGGGGCTGAAGCTTTCTTT	CASSSQGAEAFF
TRBV4-1	TRBJ2-5	16	many	TRBD2	TGCGCCAGCAGCCATAGTGGAGCGGGGGGCCAAGAGACCCAGTACTTC	CASSHSGAGGQETQYF
TRBV6-2/TRBV6-3	TRBJ2-7	14	NA	TRBD2	TGTGCCAGCAGTTCCCCTAGCGGTCACTACGAGCAGTACTTC	CASSSPSGHYEQYF
TRBV12-5	TRBJ2-7	15	few	NA	TGTGCTAGTGCCCTTAGAGGGGCCCTCTCGAACGAGCAGTACTTC	CASALRGALSNEQYF
TRBV28	TRBJ1-1	12	many	NA	TGTGCCAGCAGAGGAGGGCACACTGAAGCTTTCTTT	CASRGGHTEAFF
TRBV19	TRBJ2-1	14	few	NA	TGTGCCAGTAGTATAGGAGGGAGCTACAATGAGCAGTTCTTC	CASSIGGSYNEQFF
TRBV7-2	TRBJ2-1	15	many	TRBD2	TGTGCCAGCAGCTCCGGGACTAGCGGGAGGTCTGAGCAGTTCTTC	CASSSGTSGRSEQFF
TRBV27	TRBJ1-2	13	NA	NA	TGTGCCAGCCGCATCGGGATGAACTATGGCTACACCTTC	CASRIGMNYGYTF
TRBV25-1	TRBJ2-7	16	many	TRBD2	TGTGCCAGCAGAGGGGGGTCGGGACTAGCTCCACTCGAGCAGTACTTC	CASRGGSGLAPLEQYF
TRBV20-1	TRBJ1-2	12	few	NA	TGCAGTGCTACCACGAAGAGCTATGGCTACACCTTC	CSATTKSYGYTF
TRBV15	TRBJ2-3	14	NA	NA	TGTGCCACCAGCAGAGTTTTAAGCTCCGATACGCAGTATTTT	CATSRVLSSDTQYF
TRBV5-1	TRBJ2-3	14	many	TRBD2	TGCGCCAGCAGCTTCGGGGGGAGGACAGATACGCAGTATTTT	CASSFGGRTDTQYF
TRBV6-6	TRBJ2-1	14	many	TRBD2	TGTGCCAGCCAGAATAGCGGGGGTCACAATGAGCAGTTCTTC	CASQNSGGHNEQFF
TRBV21-1	TRBJ1-1	14	many	NA	TGTGCCAGCACCCGACAGGGGAAGAACACTGAAGCTTTCTTT	CASTRQGKNTEAFF
TRBV20-1	TRBJ1-3	12	NA	NA	TGCAGTGCTCGACAAAATGGAAACACCATATATTTT	CSARQNGNTIYF
TRBV14	TRBJ2-2	16	many	NA	TGTGCCAGCAGCTCCAACGGGGGCGATAGGACCGGGGAGCTGTTTTTT	CASSSNGGDRTGELFF
TRBV14	TRBJ2-7	11	many	NA	TGTGCCAGCAGCCAGAACTACGAGCAGTACTTC	CASSQNYEQYF
TRBV6-5	TRBJ2-1	13	many	TRBD2	TGTGCCAGCCGGACTAGCGGAAGGAATGAGCAGTTCTTC	CASRTSGRNEQFF
TRBV5-6	TRBJ2-7	16	NA	TRBD1	TGTGCCAGCAGCTTCGCACAGGGGCTTCACTCCTACGAGCAGTACTTC	CASSFAQGLHSYEQYF
TRBV11-2	TRBJ2-7	14	few	NA	TGTGCCAGCCGAGTCGACCCGCGTTCTTACGAGCAGTACTTC	CASRVDPRSYEQYF
TRBV24-1	TRBJ2-2	16	many	TRBD1	TGTGCCACCAGTGATTTGGGACAGGGTTTCACCGGGGAGCTGTTTTTT	CATSDLGQGFTGELFF
TRBV15	TRBJ2-1	16	NA	NA	TGTGCCACCAGCAGAGGCGGCGTAAGCCGGGGTAATGAGCAGTTCTTC	CATSRGGVSRGNEQFF
TRBV7-2	TRBJ2-1	16	few	TRBD2	TGTGCCAGCAGCTTAGAGCCGACTAGCGGGAGTTCTGAGCAGTTCTTC	CASSLEPTSGSSEQFF
TRBV20-1	TRBJ1-4	16	many	TRBD1	TGCAGTGCTAGGAATACAGGGGGGACAACTAATGAAAAACTGTTTTTT	CSARNTGGTTNEKLFF
TRBV6-6	TRBJ1-4	14	NA	NA	TGTGCCAGCAGGAAACAGGGAGAGGCGAAAAAACTGTTTTTT	CASRKQGEAKKLFF
TRBV7-9	TRBJ1-6	15	few	NA	TGTGCCAGCAGCTTAGGAAGGGGGTCTAATTCACCCCTCCACTTT	CASSLGRGSNSPLHF
TRBV12-5	TRBJ2-1	14	many	TRBD2	TGTGCTAGTGGCGGGCGGACTAGCGAGAGTGAGCAGTTCTTC	CASGGRTSESEQFF
TRBV7-9	TRBJ1-2	15	NA	TRBD1	TGTGCCAGCAGCCCCTGGGGACAGGGGAACTATGGCTACACCTTC	CASSPWGQGNYGYTF
TRBV5-1	TRBJ1-1	15	few	NA	TGCGCCAGCAGCTTGCGCGGGGGGCCGGACACTGAAGCTTTCTTT	CASSLRGGPDTEAFF
TRBV3-1	TRBJ2-1	19	few	TRBD2	TGTGCCAGCAGCCACGGGGAACCAGCGGGGGGGCAGGACTACAATGAGCAGTTCTTC	CASSHGEPAGGQDYNEQFF
TRBV24-1	TRBJ2-2	14	many	NA	TGTGCCACCAGTCTTTCAGGGTACACCGGGGAGCTGTTTTTT	CATSLSGYTGELFF
TRBV5-1	TRBJ2-5	14	many	NA	TGCGCCAGCAGCCTATCCAGGGTCCAAGAGACCCAGTACTTC	CASSLSRVQETQYF
TRBV12-3/TRBV12-4	TRBJ2-3	12	many	NA	TGTGCCAGCAGTTCCCAGCGGGCTACGCAGTATTTT	CASSSQRATQYF
TRBV29-1	TRBJ1-2	10	many	NA	TGCAGCGTTGAGGACCTCGTTAGTACCTTC	CSVEDLVSTF